The entry that follows covers one TCR beta chain sequence. The antigen this receptor binds is unknown. Base qualities are not provided; no much larger clone lies one nucleotide away. CDR1 SGHNT and CDR2 YYREEE were looked up in the germline V gene (reference sequence). The cysteine opens and the phenylalanine closes a CDR3 of 15 amino acids. Of all the DNA, just the CDR3 is kept, 45 bases in frame from base 1. For this chain, trimming is 0 bases at the V end and 8 bases at the J end, and the number of junction bases without a gene match is 4. The data were obtained in a study of T cell changes during pregnancy in multiple sclerosis (dated by TCRdb to the late 2010s). About the investigation overall: The study looked at changes in the T cell repertoire across pregnancy in women with multiple sclerosis.

The library came from the immunoSEQ multiplex PCR assay. The immuneACCESS repertoire file appears here via TCRdb, limited to in-frame rearrangements. These files lack a portion of the clones; in checked studies, under half of the deficit traces to unresolved V genes, and the cause of the others is not known. This sample lists 100,000 or so clones; 90% to 95% were detected once. Of the sample, 2.2% falls within the top ten clones. The receptor was isolated from a female donor with multiple sclerosis, enrolled in a pregnancy study. The material was peripheral blood, obtained in the third trimester of pregnancy. The V and J genes are TRBV5-4 and TRBJ2-1; the central 11 bases match TRBD2. The CDR3 loop reads CASSLVLAGGDEQFF. In nucleotide form, the sequence is TGTGCCAGCAGCTTGGTCCTAGCGGGAGGTGATGAGCAGTTCTTC.